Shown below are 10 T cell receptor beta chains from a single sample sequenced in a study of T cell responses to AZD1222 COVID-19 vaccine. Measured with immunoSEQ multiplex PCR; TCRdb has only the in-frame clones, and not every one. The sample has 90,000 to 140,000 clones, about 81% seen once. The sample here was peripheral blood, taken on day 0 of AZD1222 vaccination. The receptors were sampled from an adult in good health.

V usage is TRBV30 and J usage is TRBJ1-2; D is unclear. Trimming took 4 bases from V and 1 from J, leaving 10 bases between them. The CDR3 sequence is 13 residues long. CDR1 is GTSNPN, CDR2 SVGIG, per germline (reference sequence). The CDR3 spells CAWTASINYGYTF. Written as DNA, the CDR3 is TGTGCCTGGACCGCCAGTATTAACTATGGCTACACCTTC.

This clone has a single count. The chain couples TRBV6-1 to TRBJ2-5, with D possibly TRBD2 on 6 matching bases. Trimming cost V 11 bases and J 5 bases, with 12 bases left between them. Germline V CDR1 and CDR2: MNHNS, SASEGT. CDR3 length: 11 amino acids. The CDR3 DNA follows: TGTGCCTCAGGTCGGGGGGAGACCCAGTACTTC. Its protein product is CASGRGETQYF.

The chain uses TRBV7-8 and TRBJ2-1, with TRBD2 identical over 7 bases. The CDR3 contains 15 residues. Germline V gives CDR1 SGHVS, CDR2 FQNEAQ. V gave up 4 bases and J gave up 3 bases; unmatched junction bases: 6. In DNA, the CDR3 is TGTGCCAGCAGCTCAGGACTAGGGTTCTACAATGAGCAGTTCTTC. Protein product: CASSSGLGFYNEQFF.

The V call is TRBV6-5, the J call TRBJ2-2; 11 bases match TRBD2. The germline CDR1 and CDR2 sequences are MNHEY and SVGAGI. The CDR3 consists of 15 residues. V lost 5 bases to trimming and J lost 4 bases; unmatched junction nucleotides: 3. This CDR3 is CASSLGLAVTGELFF. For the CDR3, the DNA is TGTGCCAGCAGTCTGGGACTAGCGGTCACCGGGGAGCTGTTTTTT.

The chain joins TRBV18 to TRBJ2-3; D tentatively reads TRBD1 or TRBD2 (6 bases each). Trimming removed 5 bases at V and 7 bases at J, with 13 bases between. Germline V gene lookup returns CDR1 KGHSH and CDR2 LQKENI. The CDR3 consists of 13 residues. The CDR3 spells CASSTGARYTQYF. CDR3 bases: TGTGCCAGCTCAACGGGGGCAAGATATACGCAGTATTTT.

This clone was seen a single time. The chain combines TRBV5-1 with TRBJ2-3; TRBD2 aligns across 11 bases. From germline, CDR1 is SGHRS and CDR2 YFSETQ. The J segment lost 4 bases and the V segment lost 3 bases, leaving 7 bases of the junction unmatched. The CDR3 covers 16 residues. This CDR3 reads CASSWGPGLAADTQYF. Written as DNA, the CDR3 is TGCGCCAGCAGCTGGGGCCCGGGACTAGCGGCAGATACGCAGTATTTT.

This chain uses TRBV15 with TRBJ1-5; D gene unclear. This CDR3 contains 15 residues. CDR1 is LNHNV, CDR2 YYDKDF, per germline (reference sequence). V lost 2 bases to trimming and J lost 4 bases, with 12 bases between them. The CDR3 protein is CATSRREGVNQPQHF. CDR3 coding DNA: TGTGCCACCAGCAGACGAGAGGGAGTGAATCAGCCCCAGCATTTT.

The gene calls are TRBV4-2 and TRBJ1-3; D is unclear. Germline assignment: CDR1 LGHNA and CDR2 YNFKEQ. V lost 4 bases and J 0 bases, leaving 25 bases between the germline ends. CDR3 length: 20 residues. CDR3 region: CASSPYSPDGKIPSGNTIYF. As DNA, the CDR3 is TGTGCCAGCAGCCCATATTCACCGGACGGGAAAATCCCCTCTGGAAACACCATATATTTT.

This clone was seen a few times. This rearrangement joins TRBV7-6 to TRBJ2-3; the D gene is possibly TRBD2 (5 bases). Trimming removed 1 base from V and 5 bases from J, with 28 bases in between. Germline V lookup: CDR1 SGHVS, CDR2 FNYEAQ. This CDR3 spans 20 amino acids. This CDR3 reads CASSLGPPTLNAGGRDTQYF. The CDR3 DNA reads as TGTGCCAGCAGCTTAGGACCTCCGACGCTAAACGCGGGCGGAAGAGATACGCAGTATTTT.

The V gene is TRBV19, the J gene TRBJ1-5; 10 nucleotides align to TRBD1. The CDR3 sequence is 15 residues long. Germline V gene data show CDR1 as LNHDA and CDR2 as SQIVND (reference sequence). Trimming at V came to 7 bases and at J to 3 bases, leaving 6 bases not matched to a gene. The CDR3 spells CASTRDRGYNQPQHF. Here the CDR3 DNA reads TGTGCCAGTACTCGGGACAGGGGCTACAATCAGCCCCAGCATTTT.